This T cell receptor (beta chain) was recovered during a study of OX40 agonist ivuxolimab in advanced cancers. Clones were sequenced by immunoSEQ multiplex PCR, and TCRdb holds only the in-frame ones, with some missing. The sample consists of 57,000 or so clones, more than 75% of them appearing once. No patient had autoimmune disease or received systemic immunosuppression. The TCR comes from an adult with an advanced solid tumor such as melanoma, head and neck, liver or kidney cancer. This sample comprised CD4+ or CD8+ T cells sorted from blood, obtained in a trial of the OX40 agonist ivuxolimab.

CDR3 amino acids: CASSSPLIAGANVLTF. CDR3 nucleotides: TGTGCCAGCAGTTCCCCACTTATTGCCGGGGCCAACGTCCTGACTTTC. The rearrangement uses TRBV6-6 and TRBJ2-6; D is undetermined. CDR1 and CDR2 from the germline V gene are MNHNY and SVGAGI (reference sequence). V lost 4 bases to trimming and J lost 4 bases, with 14 bases between them. The CDR3 is 16 amino acids.